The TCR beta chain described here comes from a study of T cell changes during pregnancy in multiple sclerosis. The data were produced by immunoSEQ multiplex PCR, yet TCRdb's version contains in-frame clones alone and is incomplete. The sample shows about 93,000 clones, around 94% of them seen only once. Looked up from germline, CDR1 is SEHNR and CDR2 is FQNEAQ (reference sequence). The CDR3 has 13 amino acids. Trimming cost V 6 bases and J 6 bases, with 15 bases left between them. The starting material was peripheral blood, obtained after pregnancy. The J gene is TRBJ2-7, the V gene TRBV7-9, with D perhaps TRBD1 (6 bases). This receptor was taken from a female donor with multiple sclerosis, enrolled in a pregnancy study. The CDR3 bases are TGTGCCAGCAGGCCCGCAGGGGCCGGCGAGCAGTACTTC. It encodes CASRPAGAGEQYF.